The 26 T cell receptor beta chains presented below share a single source sample, sequenced in a study of CD8 T cells in ankylosing spondylitis. TCRdb reprocessed the 5' RACE reads via MiXCR and lists one record per CDR3 protein. The sample lists 200,000 or so distinct CDR3 sequences; more than 25% were seen once. Source material: blood, either unsorted or a sorted T cell fraction (not recorded which). All receptors come from a male donor with ankylosing spondylitis or in good health (not recorded which).

V gene TRBV5-1 combines with J gene TRBJ2-5; D gene uncertain. CDR3 size: 13 residues. V was pared by 4 bases and J by 5 bases, with 12 bases between. Germline loops: CDR1 SGHRS, CDR2 YFSETQ. The CDR3 nucleotides read TGCGCCAGCAGCGTGGAAGGGTGGGAGACCCAGTACTTC. Translation: CASSVEGWETQYF.

The chain links TRBV15 to TRBJ2-1, with D maybe TRBD2 (7 bases). Trimming took 8 bases from V and 4 from J, leaving 18 bases between them. This CDR3 has 15 amino acids. In germline, CDR1 is LNHNV, CDR2 YYDKDF (reference sequence). The CDR3 DNA reads TGTGCCACCGGCATCGGAGGGGGGGAGTACAATGAGCAGTTCTTC. The encoded protein is CATGIGGGEYNEQFF. The full variable domain, with the rest looked up from reference TRBV15 and TRBJ2-1, is DAMVIQNPRYQVTQFGKPVTLSCSQTLNHNVMYWYQQKSSQAPKLLFHYYDKDFNNEADTPDNFQSRRPNTSFCFLDIRSPGLGDTAMYLCATGIGGGEYNEQFFGPGTRLTVL.

The chain uses TRBV6-1 and TRBJ2-7, with 10 nucleotides matching TRBD2. Germline values: CDR1 MNHNS, CDR2 SASEGT. The ends lost 5 bases at V and 2 bases at J; junction bases unmatched: 6. The CDR3 is 15 amino acids. CDR3 amino acids: CASSRKREGTYEQYF. The CDR3 region has the DNA TGTGCCAGCAGTCGTAAGCGGGAGGGTACCTACGAGCAGTACTTC.

This clonotype came up many times. The rearrangement links TRBV20-1 to TRBJ2-1; 9 nucleotides line up with TRBD2. Losses at the gene ends were 1 base for V and 3 bases for J; bases not matched to a gene: 4. This CDR3 comprises 15 residues. Germline V gene sequence: CDR1 DFQATT, CDR2 SNEGSKA (reference sequence). The CDR3 DNA sequence: TGCAGTGCTAGAGGTCTAGCGGGAAGCTACAATGAGCAGTTCTTC. Encoded protein: CSARGLAGSYNEQFF.

This chain links TRBV3-1 with TRBJ2-2, with 7 bases matching TRBD2. The CDR3 is made up of 16 amino acids. The ends lost 0 bases at V and 5 bases at J; junction bases unmatched: 6. Germline V CDR1 and CDR2: LGHDT, YNNKEL (reference sequence). CDR3 DNA: TGTGCCAGCAGCCAAGACAACGGGAGGCAGACCGGGGAGCTGTTTTTT. Translation gives CASSQDNGRQTGELFF.

This clonotype was counted at least ten times. The chain has TRBV5-1 and TRBJ2-7, with 8 bases aligning to TRBD2. There are 15 residues in the CDR3. The ends lost 2 bases at V and 1 base at J; junction bases unmatched: 5. Germline CDR1 and CDR2: SGHRS and YFSETQ. The CDR3 region is CASSLSTSGSYEQYF. The CDR3 coding sequence is TGCGCCAGCAGCTTAAGTACTAGCGGTTCCTACGAGCAGTACTTC.

This clonotype was counted many times. The chain links TRBV4-1 to TRBJ1-1; D perhaps matches TRBD1 (5 bases). The CDR3 is 15 residues long. Germline V lookup: CDR1 MGHRA, CDR2 YSYEKL. Trimming cost V 2 bases and J 0 bases, with 10 bases left between them. The CDR3, as DNA: TGCGCCAGCAGCCAATCGGGACCCTTGAACACTGAAGCTTTCTTT. Translated: CASSQSGPLNTEAFF.

This clonotype appeared many times. This chain joins TRBV20-1 and TRBJ2-7; D is ambiguous. Germline V gives CDR1 DFQATT, CDR2 SNEGSKA (reference sequence). The CDR3 is 11 residues long. With 2 bases removed from V and 3 bases from J, the gap between germline ends came to 5 bases. The chain's CDR3 is CSARPDYEQYF. Written as DNA, the CDR3 is TGCAGTGCTAGACCTGACTACGAGCAGTACTTC.

This clonotype was recorded at least ten times. This sequence joins TRBV6-1 and TRBJ2-2; possibly TRBD2 for D (5 bases). This CDR3 has 13 amino acids. Trimming cost V 8 bases and J 2 bases, with 9 bases left between them. The V gene's germline CDR1 is MNHNS and CDR2 SASEGT. The CDR3 coding sequence is TGTGCCAGCTGCCGGGGAAACACCGGGGAGCTGTTTTTT. It codes for CASCRGNTGELFF.

Ten or more counts support this clonotype. This rearrangement joins TRBV7-9 to TRBJ1-2; D may be TRBD1 (5 bases). CDR1 SEHNR and CDR2 FQNEAQ come from the germline V gene (reference sequence). Trimming left V 5 bases short and J 2 bases short, with 9 bases between. This CDR3 is built from 13 residues. CDR3 DNA: TGTGCCAGCAGCCGGGACGGGAACTATGGCTACACCTTC. Its translation is CASSRDGNYGYTF.

This clonotype has a count of ten or more. The CDR3 DNA reads TGTGCCAGCAATGAGGGCAGGGCGATCAACACTGAAGCTTTCTTT. It yields the protein CASNEGRAINTEAFF. The chain couples TRBV6-1 to TRBJ1-1; D possibly corresponds to TRBD1 (5 bases). The CDR3 has 15 amino acids. V was trimmed by 7 bases and J by 2 bases, leaving 17 bases between them. Germline-derived CDR1 and CDR2 are MNHNS and SASEGT.

This clonotype showed up many times. This chain links TRBV5-1 with TRBJ2-1, with D unresolved. CDR1 SGHRS and CDR2 YFSETQ come from the germline V gene. Trimming took off 4 bases at V and 5 bases at J, with 13 bases between the two ends. The CDR3 is made up of 14 amino acids. CDR3 coding DNA: TGCGCCAGCAGCACACCAACACAAAACAATGAGCAGTTCTTC. It encodes CASSTPTQNNEQFF.

This clonotype was seen a few times. The gene calls are TRBV7-9 and TRBJ1-5; D gene uncertain. This CDR3 contains 14 residues. The V end lost 5 bases, the J end lost 4 bases, and 12 bases lay between the germline ends. Germline V gene lookup returns CDR1 SEHNR and CDR2 FQNEAQ (reference sequence). CDR3 in DNA: TGTGCCAGCAGCAAACCGGGTGGGAATCAGCCCCAGCATTTT. This sequence encodes CASSKPGGNQPQHF.

Many counts were recorded for this clonotype. The chain carries TRBV5-1 and TRBJ2-6, with D perhaps given as TRBD1 or TRBD2 (5 bases each). The germline V gene encodes CDR1 SGHRS and CDR2 YFSETQ. V dropped 4 bases and J dropped 1 base, with 9 bases sitting between them. This CDR3 comprises 15 residues. The CDR3 nucleotides are TGCGCCAGCAGCCCCGAGGGGTCTGGGGCCAACGTCCTGACTTTC. Encoded protein: CASSPEGSGANVLTF.

This clonotype appeared many times. The chain links TRBV20-1 to TRBJ2-7; D possibly corresponds to TRBD1 (5 bases). This CDR3 is 12 amino acids long. The V gene lost 4 bases and the J gene lost 0 bases, with 7 bases spanning the gap. The germline V gene encodes CDR1 DFQATT and CDR2 SNEGSKA (reference sequence). The CDR3 coding sequence is TGCAGTGCTATGGACACCTCCTACGAGCAGTACTTC. It codes for CSAMDTSYEQYF.

The rearrangement links TRBV3-1 to TRBJ1-5; no clear D. Trimming took off 1 base at V and 7 bases at J, with 5 bases between the two ends. Looked up from germline, CDR1 is LGHDT and CDR2 is YNNKEL (reference sequence). This CDR3 is built from 12 residues. The CDR3 region has the DNA TGTGCCAGCAGCCAAGCGGGGCAGCCCCAGCATTTT. Amino acids: CASSQAGQPQHF.

This clonotype has a handful of counts. This rearrangement joins TRBV29-1 to TRBJ2-7; a weak D match, TRBD2 (6 bases). Germline CDR1 is SQVTM and CDR2 is ANQGSEA. Trimming removed 7 bases from V and 7 bases from J, with 20 bases in between. The CDR3 is 13 amino acids. The CDR3 DNA follows: TGCAGCGCCGTCGAAGTTTACGGGAGTGAGCAGTACTTC. It codes for CSAVEVYGSEQYF.

Ten or more counts support this clonotype. The CDR3: CSVGGQGASTDTQYF. The CDR3 coding sequence is TGCAGCGTCGGAGGGCAGGGGGCGAGCACAGATACGCAGTATTTT. This chain links TRBV29-1 with TRBJ2-3; TRBD1 matches 8 bases. The V and J ends lost 6 bases and 0 bases, in that order; junction bases with no gene match: 8. The germline CDR1 and CDR2 sequences are SQVTM and ANQGSEA. There are 15 residues in the CDR3.

This clonotype occurred many times. The J gene is TRBJ2-2, the V gene TRBV12-3 or TRBV12-4; D perhaps matches TRBD2 (7 bases). V lost 2 bases, J lost 6 bases, and 16 bases lay in between. The CDR3 extends over 16 amino acids. The DNA for the CDR3 is TGTGCCAGCAGTTTACTCCCCAGGGGAGGGGCCGGGGAGCTGTTTTTT. Translated: CASSLLPRGGAGELFF.

This clonotype was seen at least ten times. The chain links TRBV6-5 to TRBJ2-1; D gene uncertain. The V and J ends lost 0 bases and 8 bases respectively, with 8 bases between them. The germline V gene encodes CDR1 MNHEY and CDR2 SVGAGI. The CDR3 sequence is 13 residues long. CDR3 DNA: TGTGCCAGCAGTTACTCGAGTTTAGATGAGCAGTTCTTC. This sequence encodes CASSYSSLDEQFF.

This clonotype showed up many times. The CDR3 DNA reads TGCGCCAGCAGTGCGGGGTCGGGAACCGGGGAGCTGTTTTTT. Residues: CASSAGSGTGELFF. V is TRBV10-1 and J is TRBJ2-2, with D possibly matching TRBD2 (5 bases). V was shortened by 4 bases and J by 5 bases, with 11 bases between the two germline ends. This CDR3 region has 14 residues. Germline CDR1 reads WNHNN; CDR2 reads SYGVQD (reference sequence).

This clonotype occurred many times. The chain joins TRBV12-3 or TRBV12-4 to TRBJ2-6, with D possibly matching TRBD1 (6 bases). V was trimmed by 5 bases and J by 3 bases, leaving 11 bases between them. This CDR3 spans 15 amino acids. CDR3 sequence: CASSEQGVGANVLTF. CDR3 bases: TGTGCCAGCAGTGAACAGGGTGTTGGGGCCAACGTCCTGACTTTC.

This clonotype has a count of ten or more. The V call is TRBV9, the J call TRBJ2-1; the D gene could be TRBD1 or TRBD2 (5 bases each). V lost 3 bases and J lost 8, with 21 bases in between. CDR1 SGDLS and CDR2 YYNGEE come from the germline V gene. CDR3 length: 16 amino acids. CDR3 in amino acids: CASSEGRNRPVDEQFF. CDR3 coding DNA: TGTGCCAGCAGCGAGGGGAGAAATCGACCCGTCGATGAGCAGTTCTTC.

This clonotype was seen ten or more times. This chain links TRBV7-8 with TRBJ2-7; TRBD1 matches at 9 bases. CDR1 is SGHVS and CDR2 is FQNEAQ in the germline V gene. This CDR3 spans 15 amino acids. Trimming removed 2 bases from V and 4 bases from J; junction bases left unmatched: 6. The CDR3 is CASSLTPGQGYEQYF. The CDR3 coding sequence is TGTGCCAGCAGCTTAACCCCGGGACAGGGATACGAGCAGTACTTC.

This clonotype has ten or more counts. The chain uses TRBV7-3 and TRBJ2-2, with a possible D match to TRBD1 (5 bases). Germline loops: CDR1 SGHTA, CDR2 FQGTGA. V lost 1 base, J lost 4 bases, and 7 bases lay in between. The CDR3 runs 14 residues. The CDR3 DNA sequence: TGTGCCAGCAGCTTAAGGCAGGGCACCGGGGAGCTGTTTTTT. Its protein product is CASSLRQGTGELFF.

The genes are TRBV21-1 and TRBJ1-1. TRBV21-1 is tagged as a pseudogene. The CDR3 extends over 15 amino acids. The DNA for the CDR3 is TGTGCCAGCAGCAAAGCCCGAACGAGGGACACTGAAGCTTTCTTT. Translated, it gives CASSKARTRDTEAFF.